Presented here are 11 T cell receptor beta chains from one specimen sequenced in a study of T cell clones after liver transplantation. Sequenced by immunoSEQ multiplex PCR; TCRdb stores in-frame clones only, minus some. The repertoire holds 50,000 or so clones, roughly 70% seen once, with about 9.9% in the top ten. Sequencing was performed on CD4+ T cells from blood, taken roughly 55 months after liver transplant. Every receptor here comes from a human patient who received a liver transplant. Some of the T cells might come from the graft donor.

The rearrangement uses TRBV6-4 and TRBJ2-1; possibly TRBD1 or TRBD2 for D (5 bases each). CDR1 is MRHNA, CDR2 SNTAGT, per germline. The CDR3 covers 14 residues. With 8 bases removed from V and 7 bases from J, the gap between germline ends came to 18 bases. CDR3 DNA: TGTGCCAGCCGGGACCCACGAATTAATAATGAGCAGTTCTTC. This codes for CASRDPRINNEQFF.

The chain carries TRBV2 and TRBJ2-2, with TRBD1 matching 11 bases. CDR1 and CDR2 (germline): SNHLY, FYNNEI. Trimming took 6 bases from V and 5 from J; bases not matched to a gene: 2. The CDR3 runs 14 residues. As DNA, the CDR3 is TGTGCCAGCAGCCGGGACAGGGGGACCGGGGAGCTGTTTTTT. Its translation: CASSRDRGTGELFF. Full variable domain (outside the CDR3, taken from reference TRBV2 and TRBJ2-2): EPEVTQTPSHQVTQMGQEVILRCVPISNHLYFYWYRQILGQKVEFLVSFYNNEISEKSEIFDDQFSVERPDGSNFTLKIRSTKLEDSAMYFCASSRDRGTGELFFGEGSRLTVL.

J is TRBJ2-5 and V is TRBV29-1; 8 bases are shared with TRBD1. Germline assignment: CDR1 SQVTM and CDR2 ANQGSEA. The CDR3 runs 13 residues. V lost 4 bases to trimming and J lost 5 bases; unmatched junction nucleotides: 6. This CDR3 is CSVAGQARETQYF. Written as DNA, the CDR3 is TGCAGCGTTGCGGGACAGGCCAGGGAGACCCAGTACTTC.

The chain carries TRBV20-1 and TRBJ2-7; 8 bases line up with TRBD1. CDR1 and CDR2 (germline): DFQATT, SNEGSKA (reference sequence). There are 11 residues in the CDR3. V dropped 5 bases and J dropped 7; count of bases not matched to a gene: 4. CDR3 nucleotide sequence: TGCAGTGCTCGTCACAGGGGGGAGCAGTACTTC. Translated, it gives CSARHRGEQYF.

Note on this clone: At one boundary the junction diverges from the germline segment, which might be a read error. J is TRBJ2-7 and V is TRBV6-1, with 9 bases matching TRBD1. This CDR3 region has 12 residues. CDR1 is MNHNS and CDR2 is SASEGT in the germline V gene. The CDR3 nucleotides read TGTGCCAGCAGAGGGACAGGGTTCAGCACCGACTTC. Translating gives CASRGTGFSTDF.

The chain combines TRBV6-5 with TRBJ1-5; the match to TRBD1 covers 11 bases. Germline values: CDR1 MNHEY, CDR2 SVGAGI. The junction had 4 bases not matched to a gene; V was cut back by 7 bases and J by 5 bases. The CDR3 is 14 residues long. This CDR3 is CASIMDRGHQPQHF. CDR3 sequence (DNA): TGTGCCAGCATTATGGACAGGGGGCATCAGCCCCAGCATTTT.

In its sample, this clone was seen once. The rearrangement joins TRBV7-6 to TRBJ2-3, with TRBD2 as a possible D gene (6 bases). V was pared by 1 base and J by 5 bases, with 13 bases between. Germline values: CDR1 SGHVS, CDR2 FNYEAQ. This CDR3 has 15 amino acids. Here the CDR3 reads CASSLGGVLGDTQYF. The CDR3 region has the DNA TGTGCCAGCAGCTTAGGGGGGGTACTTGGAGATACGCAGTATTTT.

CDR3 DNA: TGTGCCAGCAGCGCCCGGACAGGGGACACCGGGGAGCTGTTTTTT. Translation gives CASSARTGDTGELFF. The chain uses TRBV9 and TRBJ2-2; 9 bases are shared with TRBD1. The germline gives CDR1 SGDLS, CDR2 YYNGEE. The ends lost 3 bases at V and 3 bases at J; junction bases unmatched: 3. The CDR3 is made up of 15 amino acids.

V is TRBV6-1 and J is TRBJ1-4; D perhaps matches TRBD1 (6 bases). Germline V CDR1 and CDR2: MNHNS, SASEGT. V gave up 4 bases and J gave up 7 bases, with 10 bases separating them. This CDR3 is 13 amino acids long. This chain's CDR3 is CASSATGIEKLFF. The CDR3 nucleotides read TGTGCCAGCAGTGCTACAGGGATTGAAAAACTGTTTTTT.

The gene calls are TRBV30 and TRBJ1-6; D call uncertain. This CDR3 contains 14 residues. Germline CDR1 GTSNPN, CDR2 SVGIG (reference sequence). V was clipped by 2 bases and J by 10 bases, with 15 bases between them. CDR3 residues: CAWSLDLTGSPLHF. In DNA form, the CDR3 reads TGTGCCTGGAGTCTGGACCTCACGGGCTCACCCCTCCACTTT.

J is TRBJ1-5 and V is TRBV19; D is uncertain. V gave up 1 base and J gave up 1 base, with 14 bases separating them. The CDR3 totals 17 residues. The germline V gene has CDR1 LNHDA and CDR2 SQIVND (reference sequence). The CDR3 nucleotides are TGTGCCAGTAGTATAGTCAGGAATTCTATAAGCAATCAGCCCCAGCATTTT. This sequence encodes CASSIVRNSISNQPQHF.